This passage covers 27 T cell receptor beta chains from one sample sequenced in a study of glioma-infiltrating T cells. TCR alpha and beta CDR3 regions were amplified from RNA using iRepertoire nested multiplex PCR. One entry per CDR3 protein results from TCRdb running MiXCR on the multiplex PCR reads. Among around 350,000 distinct CDR3 sequences, 41% were seen once, and the ten largest hold 12%. The material sequenced was glioma tissue, nonneoplastic brain tissue, or PBMCs (not recorded which). These receptors were obtained from a human donor with low-grade glioma or glioblastoma, undergoing nonglioma brain surgery, or in good health (not recorded which).

The gene calls are TRBV7-8 and TRBJ2-5; 7 bases map to TRBD2. There are 15 residues in the CDR3. Trimming removed 6 bases from V and 2 bases from J; junction bases left unmatched: 9. Germline CDR1 and CDR2: SGHVS and FQNEAQ. The CDR3 DNA reads TGTGCCAGCAGTCCGAGCGGGACCCCGCAAGAGACCCAGTACTTC. It specifies CASSPSGTPQETQYF.

This clonotype has a single count. This rearrangement joins TRBV5-4 to TRBJ2-5; D possibly corresponds to TRBD2 (5 bases). Germline V lookup: CDR1 SGHNT, CDR2 YYREEE (reference sequence). Between the trimmed V and J ends, which lost 3 bases and 4 bases, there was a span of 13 bases. This CDR3 has 14 residues. The CDR3 protein is CASSSRDDRETQYF. The CDR3 DNA reads TGTGCCAGCAGCTCCCGGGATGACCGAGAGACCCAGTACTTC.

This clonotype was seen many times. The chain combines TRBV27 with TRBJ2-3, with 15 bases identical to TRBD2. The germline gives CDR1 MNHEY, CDR2 SMNVEV (reference sequence). Trimming took 5 bases from V and 4 from J; bases not matched to a gene: 4. The CDR3 contains 16 residues. CDR3 sequence: CASSLGLAGGADTQYF. The CDR3 bases are TGTGCCAGCAGTCTCGGACTAGCGGGAGGGGCAGATACGCAGTATTTT.

Of note for this clonotype: Compared with germline, one end of the junction differs, possibly owing to a read error. The J gene is TRBJ1-6, the V gene TRBV6-5; a possible D gene is TRBD1 (5 bases). Germline CDR1 MNHEY, CDR2 SVGAGI. The CDR3 spans 16 residues. The CDR3 coding sequence is TGTACCAGCAGTTATACCAGTTCGACAGTTAATTCACCCCTCCACTTT. This encodes CTSSYTSSTVNSPLHF.

A word on this clonotype: It may be a read error: a sequence one base away is much more abundant. The CDR3 bases are TGTGTCAGCAGTCCGGGACAGCACTATAGCAATCAGCCCCAGCATTTT. Translation: CVSSPGQHYSNQPQHF. The chain combines TRBV28 with TRBJ1-5; 7 bases match TRBD1. The CDR3 loop spans 16 amino acids. Germline CDR1 reads MDHEN; CDR2 reads SYDVKM.

This clonotype was seen many times. This chain links TRBV20-1 with TRBJ1-5; 7 nucleotides align to TRBD1. CDR3 length: 12 amino acids. Trimming at V came to 6 bases and at J to 7 bases, leaving 6 bases not matched to a gene. CDR1 and CDR2 from the germline V gene are DFQATT and SNEGSKA (reference sequence). CDR3 residues: CSARTGDQPQHF. CDR3 in DNA: TGCAGTGCAAGGACAGGCGACCAGCCCCAGCATTTT.

Regarding this clonotype: At one end the junction does not follow the germline gene, possibly because of a read error. The chain is built from TRBV20-1 and TRBJ2-1; TRBD1 aligns across 7 bases. This CDR3 is built from 15 residues. Per the germline V gene, CDR1 is DFQATT and CDR2 is SNEGSKA (reference sequence). CDR3 amino acids: CSAEGGGPSYNEQLF. The CDR3 DNA sequence: TGCAGTGCCGAAGGGGGCGGCCCCTCCTACAATGAGCAGTTATTC.

The CDR3 DNA follows: TGCAGCGTTGAGGGCGGAACTTACAATGAGCAGTTCTTC. Encoded protein: CSVEGGTYNEQFF. The V and J genes are TRBV29-1 and TRBJ2-1; D remains ambiguous. V was trimmed by 3 bases and J by 4 bases, leaving 10 bases between them. Germline V gives CDR1 SQVTM, CDR2 ANQGSEA. This CDR3 comprises 13 residues.

As concerns this clonotype: A much bigger clone sits one base away, suggesting this may be a read error. V usage is TRBV28 and J usage is TRBJ2-7; 10 bases align to TRBD1. With 5 bases clipped from V and 7 bases from J, the junction kept 5 bases outside the gene matches. The CDR3 extends over 13 amino acids. Germline V gene data show CDR1 as MDHEN and CDR2 as SYDVKM. The CDR3 spells CASSGDRGREQYF. For the CDR3, the DNA is TGTGCCAGCAGTGGGGACAGGGGAAGAGAGCAGTACTTC.

This clonotype was counted a few times. The CDR3: CASTSTTGGTGELFF. The DNA of the CDR3 is TGTGCCAGCACCTCCACGACAGGGGGCACCGGGGAGCTGTTTTTT. The chain carries TRBV6-6 and TRBJ2-2; 9 positions match TRBD1. Per the germline V gene, CDR1 is MNHNY and CDR2 is SVGAGI (reference sequence). CDR3 length: 15 amino acids. With V trimmed by 7 bases and J by 4 bases, 7 bases remained unmatched.

The chain is built from TRBV7-2 and TRBJ1-4, with D unresolved. V lost 5 bases to trimming and J lost 8 bases, with 21 bases between them. Germline V gene lookup returns CDR1 SGHTA and CDR2 FQGNSA. There are 16 residues in the CDR3. The CDR3 sequence is CASSPGRSRPWEKLFF. The CDR3, as DNA: TGTGCCAGCAGCCCCGGGAGGTCCCGCCCATGGGAAAAACTGTTTTTT.

This clonotype was seen more than once but under ten times. This chain joins TRBV6-1 and TRBJ2-7; D gene unclear. This CDR3 is built from 13 residues. Germline values: CDR1 MNHNS, CDR2 SASEGT. Between the trimmed V and J ends, which lost 7 bases and 0 bases, there was a span of 10 bases. In DNA form, the CDR3 reads TGTGCCAGCAATTCGGGTTTCTCCTACGAGCAGTACTTC. This encodes CASNSGFSYEQYF.

The chain has TRBV7-2 and TRBJ1-5; D may be TRBD1 (5 bases). Trimming removed 5 bases at V and 0 bases at J, with 8 bases between. The CDR3 has 14 amino acids. Looked up from germline, CDR1 is SGHTA and CDR2 is FQGNSA. The CDR3 reads CASSPGTSNQPQHF. The CDR3 DNA follows: TGTGCCAGCAGCCCCGGGACTAGCAATCAGCCCCAGCATTTT.

This clonotype was seen a handful of times. V and J are TRBV13 and TRBJ2-3; possibly TRBD1 or TRBD2 for D (5 bases each). CDR1 and CDR2 from the germline V gene are PRHDT and FYEKMQ (reference sequence). This CDR3 region has 15 residues. The V gene lost 3 bases and the J gene lost 4 bases, with 14 bases spanning the gap. CDR3 DNA sequence: TGTGCCAGCAGCTTGAGGGGCCACGGGGCAGATACGCAGTATTTT. Its protein is CASSLRGHGADTQYF.

This clonotype was seen more than once but under ten times. The V call is TRBV6-4, the J call TRBJ2-5; possibly TRBD1 or TRBD2 for D (6 bases each). Germline CDR1 is MRHNA and CDR2 is SNTAGT. The CDR3 contains 13 residues. V was cut by 4 bases and J by 3 bases, with 9 bases left in between. DNA for the CDR3: TGTGCCAGCAGTGCGGGGGCCGAAGAGACCCAGTACTTC. This sequence encodes CASSAGAEETQYF.

To note about this clonotype: One end of the junction does not line up with germline, which may come from a read error. The chain uses TRBV7-9 and TRBJ1-4, with D tentatively TRBD1 (6 bases). This CDR3 contains 14 residues. CDR1 is SEHNR and CDR2 is FQNEAQ in the germline V gene (reference sequence). The CDR3 region has the DNA TGTGCCTGCAGCCAAGGACAGAGTAATGAAAAACTGTTTTTT. Its protein product is CACSQGQSNEKLFF.

This clonotype was seen many times. The genes are TRBV6-1 and TRBJ1-5, with no clear D. The CDR3 totals 18 residues. Trimming removed 2 bases at V and 1 base at J, with 18 bases between. Per the germline V gene, CDR1 is MNHNS and CDR2 is SASEGT. The CDR3 bases are TGTGCCAGCAGTGAACGCCCAGACGGACCTCTCAGCAATCAGCCCCAGCATTTT. Amino acids: CASSERPDGPLSNQPQHF.

The CDR3 coding sequence is TGTGCCAGCAGTCTATTAGGGGCCGGGACAGGGCCCTACGAGCAGTACTTC. Protein: CASSLLGAGTGPYEQYF. V usage is TRBV28 and J usage is TRBJ2-7, with 9 bases aligning to TRBD1. The CDR3 has 17 amino acids. V dropped 5 bases and J dropped 2; count of bases not matched to a gene: 13. Germline lookup yields CDR1 MDHEN and CDR2 SYDVKM. The full variable domain, completed using reference TRBV28 and TRBJ2-7, is DVKVTQSSRYLVKRTGEKVFLECVQDMDHENMFWYRQDPGLGLRLIYFSYDVKMKEKGDIPEGYSVSREKKERFSLILESASTNQTSMYLCASSLLGAGTGPYEQYFGPGTRLTVT.

Concerning this clonotype: A read error is likely, as this CDR3 ends without the conserved phenylalanine or tryptophan. This chain connects TRBV20-1 to TRBJ2-1, with 8 bases that match TRBD2. The ends lost 5 bases at V and 4 bases at J; junction bases unmatched: 7. This CDR3 has 14 amino acids. The V gene's germline CDR1 is DFQATT and CDR2 SNEGSKA (reference sequence). The CDR3 DNA is TGCAGTGCTCCGGGACTAGGATTTTACAATGAGCAGTTCTTA. It codes for CSAPGLGFYNEQFL.

This clonotype was picked up many times. The rearrangement links TRBV6-1 to TRBJ2-2; D call uncertain. With 6 bases removed from V and 7 bases from J, the gap between germline ends came to 12 bases. Germline V CDR1 and CDR2: MNHNS, SASEGT. The CDR3 has 13 amino acids. The CDR3 nucleotides read TGTGCCAGCAGACCCCCAGCGAGCGGGGAGCTGTTTTTT. This gives the protein CASRPPASGELFF.

The genes are TRBV28 and TRBJ2-7, with D unresolved. Deletions cut 7 bases from V and 3 bases from J, with 7 bases between. Germline V lookup: CDR1 MDHEN, CDR2 SYDVKM. The CDR3 contains 11 residues. CDR3 loop: CASIPNYEQYF. The CDR3 coding sequence is TGTGCCAGCATCCCCAACTACGAGCAGTACTTC.

The gene calls are TRBV12-3 or TRBV12-4 and TRBJ2-5, with D hard to call. Between the trimmed V and J ends, which lost 8 bases and 4 bases, there was a span of 17 bases. The CDR3 totals 14 residues. CDR3 loop: CASRRRVSSETQYF. The CDR3, as DNA: TGTGCCAGCCGCCGTCGGGTCAGTTCAGAGACCCAGTACTTC.

This clonotype turned up a few times. The chain is built from TRBV4-3 and TRBJ2-1, with D possibly matching TRBD1 (6 bases). The V gene's germline CDR1 is LGHNA and CDR2 YSLEER. The CDR3 sequence is 15 residues long. V dropped 1 base and J dropped 5 bases, with 12 bases sitting between them. The CDR3, as DNA: TGCGCCAGCAGCCAAGGGCAGGGGATCAACAATGAGCAGTTCTTC. It yields the protein CASSQGQGINNEQFF.

The gene calls are TRBV7-6 and TRBJ2-1; the match to TRBD2 covers 14 bases. The CDR3 runs 18 residues. From germline, CDR1 is SGHVS and CDR2 FNYEAQ. Trimming took 1 base from V and 6 from J; bases not matched to a gene: 8. In DNA, the CDR3 is TGTGCCAGCAGCTTAGTGCCCGGGGGGACTAGCGGGAGCAATGAGCAGTTCTTC. Translated, it gives CASSLVPGGTSGSNEQFF.

The sample holds a few counts of this clonotype. The genes are TRBV4-1 and TRBJ1-2; D ambiguous. Germline V gives CDR1 MGHRA, CDR2 YSYEKL. CDR3 length: 15 residues. The V and J ends lost 1 base and 5 bases respectively, with 14 bases between them. CDR3 in DNA: TGCGCCAGCAGCCAAGGATCACTCGCGGCTTATGGCTACACCTTC. Translated: CASSQGSLAAYGYTF.

This clonotype showed up just a few times. The chain is built from TRBV28 and TRBJ1-1; D is perhaps TRBD1 (5 bases). With 3 bases removed from V and 11 bases from J, the gap between germline ends came to 16 bases. The V gene's germline CDR1 is MDHEN and CDR2 SYDVKM. This CDR3 contains 13 residues. The CDR3 sequence is CASSFMRRGRAFF. The CDR3 bases are TGTGCCAGCAGTTTCATGCGGAGGGGTAGGGCTTTCTTT. Looking up the rest from reference TRBV28 and TRBJ1-1 gives the full variable domain: DVKVTQSSRYLVKRTGEKVFLECVQDMDHENMFWYRQDPGLGLRLIYFSYDVKMKEKGDIPEGYSVSREKKERFSLILESASTNQTSMYLCASSFMRRGRAFFGQGTRLTVV.

The gene calls are TRBV6-2 or TRBV6-3 and TRBJ2-7, with TRBD2 identical over 7 bases. The ends lost 4 bases at V and 2 bases at J; junction bases unmatched: 5. Germline V gene lookup returns CDR1 MNHEY and CDR2 SVGEGT. The CDR3 sequence is 14 residues long. CDR3 amino acids: CASSWREPPYEQYF. The CDR3 DNA sequence: TGTGCCAGCAGTTGGCGGGAGCCCCCCTACGAGCAGTACTTC.